The rows below give T cell receptor beta chains drawn from one sample of a study of PD-L1 blockade in urothelial cancer. Assay: immunoSEQ multiplex PCR; the TCRdb copy retains only in-frame clones and omits some. The sample lists tens of thousands of clones, 84% occurring once. This material consisted of PBMCs, taken around atezolizumab (anti-PD-L1) treatment. These receptors all come from a man between 60 and 75 years old with urothelial cancer. Both conserved end residues are part of each CDR3. The order of the fields is CDR3 DNA, CDR3 protein, J gene, V gene, D gene, clone size. The D gene is left open where the match is weak. The size entry is marked missing in some rows and otherwise reads once, few, many or a size class.

TGTGCCAGCAGCTTAGGGATAGCCGCGGGCACGGACGAAAAACTGTTTTTT CASSLGIAAGTDEKLFF TRBJ1-4 TRBV7-8 NA NA
TGTGCCACCAGCAGAGGTGGCGGGGGCTATCCCGAAAAACTGTTTTTT CATSRGGGGYPEKLFF TRBJ1-4 TRBV15 NA NA
TGCGCCAGCAGCCAGCAAGAGGTGGGACTAGCGGGAGGGACAGATACGCAGTATTTT CASSQQEVGLAGGTDTQYF TRBJ2-3 TRBV4-1 TRBD2 NA
TGCGCCAGCACCCTACAGGGCGAGCAGTACTTC CASTLQGEQYF TRBJ2-7 TRBV5-1 NA NA
TGTGCCAGCACCCGATTGGGCTCGGGGACCGGGGAGCTGTTTTTT CASTRLGSGTGELFF TRBJ2-2 TRBV7-2 NA NA
TGTGCCAGCAGCTTCAGGGTGACCGGGGAGCTGTTTTTT CASSFRVTGELFF TRBJ2-2 TRBV7-2 NA NA
TGTGCCAGCCAGCGGGAGTGGGCCGGGGAGCTGTTTTTT CASQREWAGELFF TRBJ2-2 TRBV6-5 TRBD2 NA
TGCAGCGTTTGGGCCCGGGACAGGGAAGGCTACACCTTC CSVWARDREGYTF TRBJ1-2 TRBV29-1 TRBD1 NA
TGTGCCTGGAGCCCAGGACAGGGGTACGAGCAGTACTTC CAWSPGQGYEQYF TRBJ2-7 TRBV30 TRBD1 NA
TGTGCCAGCAGCCAGGGGGCGAGTGAAAAACTGTTTTTT CASSQGASEKLFF TRBJ1-4 TRBV14 NA once
TGCAGCGTTACCGGGACACCAGAGACCCAGTACTTC CSVTGTPETQYF TRBJ2-5 TRBV29-1 NA NA
TGCGCCAGCAGCTTGGACGGGGACAGGGGCACTGAAGCTTTCTTT CASSLDGDRGTEAFF TRBJ1-1 TRBV5-1 TRBD1 NA
TGTGCCAGCAGCTTGGCCCGCCAGCGGGAGATTAGGAATGAGCAGTTCTTC CASSLARQREIRNEQFF TRBJ2-1 TRBV5-4 TRBD2 NA
TGTGCCAGCAGCTTTAAGGGGTTTCGCACTGAAGCTTTCTTT CASSFKGFRTEAFF TRBJ1-1 TRBV5-4 NA NA
TGTGCCAACGGACAGGTTCCTTCGAATCAGCCCCAGCATTTT CANGQVPSNQPQHF TRBJ1-5 TRBV6-4 TRBD1 few
TGTGCCAGCAGTTTTCGGGGACTCGGCGCTGAAGCTTTCTTT CASSFRGLGAEAFF TRBJ1-1 TRBV27 NA few
TGTGCCAGCAGCCAGTGGGACAGGGGTTACGAGCAGTACTTC CASSQWDRGYEQYF TRBJ2-7 TRBV7-9 TRBD1 NA
TGTGCCAGCAGTTTAAACCCACTAGCGGGGCCCTACGAGCAGTACTTC CASSLNPLAGPYEQYF TRBJ2-7 TRBV27 TRBD2 NA
TGTGCCAGCAGCTTGGTAAGGGACAGGGGCCTGAACACTGAAGCTTTCTTT CASSLVRDRGLNTEAFF TRBJ1-1 TRBV5-6 TRBD1 NA
TGTGCCAGCAGGGAAACTAGCGGTCTTTCCTACGAGCAGTACTTC CASRETSGLSYEQYF TRBJ2-7 TRBV28 TRBD2 NA
TGTGCCAGCAGCTCCGGGTCCCATTATGAAGCTTTCTTT CASSSGSHYEAFF TRBJ1-1 TRBV28 NA NA
TGTGCCAGCAGCAATGGGGAGTCGGTCAAAAACATTCAGTACTTC CASSNGESVKNIQYF TRBJ2-4 TRBV21-1 NA NA
TGTGCCAGCAGTCTACAGGGGGCTGGAGGAAACACCATATATTTT CASSLQGAGGNTIYF TRBJ1-3 TRBV6-5 TRBD1 NA
TGCGCCAGCAGCCCCACGGGACAGGGCCGAGAGACCCAGTACTTC CASSPTGQGRETQYF TRBJ2-5 TRBV5-1 TRBD1 NA
TGTGCCAGCAGGCACTACGGGACAGAAAACTCCTACGAGCAGTACTTC CASRHYGTENSYEQYF TRBJ2-7 TRBV2 TRBD1 NA
TGTGCCAGCAGCTTACGGAGGAGCCACGAGCAGTACTTC CASSLRRSHEQYF TRBJ2-7 TRBV7-6 NA few
TGTGCCAGCAGCGGACAAGGACTAGCGGGCAACACCGGGGAGCTGTTTTTT CASSGQGLAGNTGELFF TRBJ2-2 TRBV7-2 TRBD2 NA
TGTGCCAGCAGCTTAAATACAGGGTCCCAGCCCCAGCATTTT CASSLNTGSQPQHF TRBJ1-5 TRBV11-2 NA few
TGTGCCAGCAGCTTAGAGGCAGGGTATGAGCAGTACTTC CASSLEAGYEQYF TRBJ2-7 TRBV11-3 NA NA
TGCAGCGTTGGAGGTGGGGCCAACGTCCTGACTTTC CSVGGGANVLTF TRBJ2-6 TRBV29-1 NA NA
TGTGCCAGCAGTTACCGGGGACTAAGCACAGATACGCAGTATTTT CASSYRGLSTDTQYF TRBJ2-3 TRBV6-5 TRBD2 NA
TGTGCCAGCAGTGGGGCTCTCTCTGGAAACACCATATATTTT CASSGALSGNTIYF TRBJ1-3 TRBV2 NA once
TGTGCCAGCAGTCATGGTTGGGCAGAGGGCACTGAAGCTTTCTTT CASSHGWAEGTEAFF TRBJ1-1 TRBV11-3 NA NA
TGTGCCAGCAGTCACGAGACGGGACAGGGGGCGTACGAGCAGTACTTC CASSHETGQGAYEQYF TRBJ2-7 TRBV27 TRBD1 NA
TGCGCCAGCAGCCTGGACGGACAGGTCCAAGAGACCCAGTACTTC CASSLDGQVQETQYF TRBJ2-5 TRBV4-1 TRBD1 NA
TGTGCCAGCAGCCCGGGGGGGCGGGGGAACCAAGAGACCCAGTACTTC CASSPGGRGNQETQYF TRBJ2-5 TRBV11-2 TRBD2 NA
TGTGCCAGCAGCAAGAGGGTGGTAGCGGCGATCAATGAGCAGTTCTTC CASSKRVVAAINEQFF TRBJ2-1 TRBV21-1 NA NA
TGTGCCAGCAGCTTTGGGGCCCAGCCCCAGCATTTT CASSFGAQPQHF TRBJ1-5 TRBV5-6 NA NA
TGTGCCAGCAGCTTAGGGACTAGCGGACAAGAGACCCAGTACTTC CASSLGTSGQETQYF TRBJ2-5 TRBV7-6 TRBD2 NA
TGTGCCAGCTCACCACTGGGCCCGGGACAGGGGCTCAATGAGCAGTTCTTC CASSPLGPGQGLNEQFF TRBJ2-1 TRBV18 TRBD1 NA
TGTGCCAGTAGCCTCCAGAGGTCCTACAATGAGCAGTTCTTC CASSLQRSYNEQFF TRBJ2-1 TRBV19 NA once
TGTGCCAGCAGCTTGATGGAGGAGCAGTTCTTC CASSLMEEQFF TRBJ2-1 TRBV5-4 NA NA
TGCGCCAGCAGGCGGGCAGCCACTAGCACAGATACGCAGTATTTT CASRRAATSTDTQYF TRBJ2-3 TRBV4-3 NA NA
TGTGCCGGCAGCTTGGGACAGAGCAATCAGCCCCAGCATTTT CAGSLGQSNQPQHF TRBJ1-5 TRBV6-6 TRBD1 NA